The T cell receptor beta chain under discussion was sequenced for a study of blood T cell repertoires in COVID-19. Generated by immunoSEQ multiplex PCR, the TCRdb table keeps only in-frame clones and is missing some. The sample carries more than 300,000 clones, more than 70% recorded once. Trimming left V 3 bases short and J 0 bases short, with 15 bases between. This CDR3 has 18 residues. Germline V lookup: CDR1 LNHNV, CDR2 YYDKDF (reference sequence). Sequencing was done on a sample of peripheral blood. The source of this sequence is a man in his late teens or twenties who had recovered from COVID-19. This rearrangement joins TRBV15 to TRBJ1-6, with D perhaps TRBD1 (5 bases). Written as DNA, the CDR3 is TGTGCCACCAGCAGGAAGACAGACATGAGCTCCTATAATTCACCCCTCCACTTT. Translation gives CATSRKTDMSSYNSPLHF.